These 8 T cell receptor beta chains share one sample of origin, sequenced in a study of T cells after yellow fever vaccination. MiXCR, applied by TCRdb to the 5' RACE reads, yields one record per CDR3 protein. The sample carries approximately 150,000 distinct CDR3 sequences, 7.7% recorded once. The starting material was CD4+ T cells sorted from PBMCs, obtained 5 days after the yellow fever booster vaccination. The receptor set was obtained from a man under 40 who received the YFV17D yellow fever vaccine.

This clonotype was seen many times. The V call is TRBV5-1, the J call TRBJ2-3, with D possibly being TRBD2 (7 bases). From germline, CDR1 is SGHRS and CDR2 YFSETQ. V was shortened by 4 bases and J by 1 base, with 16 bases between the two germline ends. The CDR3 is made up of 16 amino acids. Here the CDR3 reads CASSPRGAGGTDTQYF. The CDR3 nucleotides read TGCGCCAGCAGCCCCCGGGGGGCCGGGGGCACAGATACGCAGTATTTT.

This clonotype was observed many times. The chain recombines TRBV6-2 or TRBV6-3 with TRBJ2-4, with D unclear. Trimming removed 2 bases at V and 10 bases at J, with 12 bases between. There are 13 residues in the CDR3. Germline assignment: CDR1 MNHEY and CDR2 SVGEGT. The CDR3 DNA is TGTGCCAGCAGTTACACGACAACCACAATTCAGTACTTC. Translating it yields CASSYTTTTIQYF.

This clonotype was detected ten times or more. The chain links TRBV6-1 to TRBJ1-2; a possible D gene is TRBD1 (6 bases). Trimming took off 6 bases at V and 3 bases at J, with 14 bases between the two ends. CDR1 and CDR2 from the germline V gene are MNHNS and SASEGT. This CDR3 spans 14 amino acids. The CDR3 spells CASRSTGLDYGYTF. The CDR3 DNA reads as TGTGCCAGCAGATCTACAGGGCTTGACTATGGCTACACCTTC.

This clonotype has ten or more counts. This chain connects TRBV5-1 to TRBJ1-6; 7 bases are shared with TRBD1. There are 14 residues in the CDR3. V lost 4 bases and J lost 6; bases outside the gene matches: 4. Germline V gene sequence: CDR1 SGHRS, CDR2 YFSETQ. The CDR3: CASSPQGRNSPLHF. The CDR3 coding sequence is TGCGCCAGCAGCCCACAGGGGCGTAATTCACCCCTCCACTTT.

This clonotype was detected ten times or more. The chain is built from TRBV18 and TRBJ2-1; D is ambiguous. V lost 0 bases and J lost 5, with 8 bases in between. This CDR3 spans 14 amino acids. Germline V gene lookup returns CDR1 KGHSH and CDR2 LQKENI. This CDR3 is CASSPPELHNEQFF. CDR3 DNA: TGTGCCAGCTCACCACCTGAACTCCACAATGAGCAGTTCTTC.

This clonotype was recorded at least ten times. The chain combines TRBV20-1 with TRBJ1-4; D may be TRBD1 (5 bases). The CDR3 has 13 amino acids. The germline V gene encodes CDR1 DFQATT and CDR2 SNEGSKA (reference sequence). Trimming took 3 bases from V and 8 from J, leaving 13 bases between them. CDR3 DNA sequence: TGCAGTGCTAGGATCCAGGGTGGAGAAAAACTGTTTTTT. Translating gives CSARIQGGEKLFF.

This clonotype occurred many times. The CDR3 bases are TGTGCCAGCCGCGGGCCACCTCAAGAGACCCAGTACTTC. This gives the protein CASRGPPQETQYF. The chain uses TRBV3-1 and TRBJ2-5, with D perhaps matching TRBD2 (5 bases). The CDR3 is 13 amino acids. The germline V gene has CDR1 LGHDT and CDR2 YNNKEL (reference sequence). Trimming removed 8 bases from V and 2 bases from J, with 12 bases in between.

This clonotype was counted ten times or more. In DNA, the CDR3 is TGTGCCAGCAGCCGGACAGATATATTTTCACCCCTCCACTTT. Amino acids: CASSRTDIFSPLHF. The rearrangement joins TRBV6-1 to TRBJ1-6; a possible D gene is TRBD1 (6 bases). Germline lookup yields CDR1 MNHNS and CDR2 SASEGT. The CDR3 extends over 14 amino acids. With 6 bases removed from V and 9 bases from J, the gap between germline ends came to 15 bases.